Listed below are T cell receptor beta chains from one sample, sequenced in a study of T cells in Graves' hyperthyroidism and ophthalmopathy. TCRdb re-derived calls from the multiplex PCR reads in MiXCR, one entry per CDR3 protein. The sample holds approximately 640,000 distinct CDR3 sequences, roughly 17% seen once. What was sequenced was blood. The receptors were sampled from a man in his forties or fifties with Graves' hyperthyroidism. Each CDR3 is given with its conserved first and last residue. Each record gives: clone size, V gene, D gene, J gene, CDR3 DNA, CDR3 protein. The D gene is left open where the match is weak. Some rows have no size entry. The others give once, few or many, or a class for an expanded clone.

clone size: many; V gene: TRBV19; D gene: -; J gene: TRBJ1-3; CDR3 DNA: TGTGCCAGTAGTACAGGGAATTCCGGAAACACCATATATTTT; CDR3 protein: CASSTGNSGNTIYF
clone size: -; V gene: TRBV27; D gene: -; J gene: TRBJ2-1; CDR3 DNA: TGTGCCAGCAGTTTCGGCAGAAACTACAATGAGCAGTTCTTC; CDR3 protein: CASSFGRNYNEQFF
clone size: many; V gene: TRBV2; D gene: -; J gene: TRBJ2-1; CDR3 DNA: TGTGCCAGCTCCCTCCGGGAAACCCAAGGGCAGTTCTTC; CDR3 protein: CASSLRETQGQFF
clone size: few; V gene: TRBV3-1; D gene: -; J gene: TRBJ2-7; CDR3 DNA: TGTGCCAGCAGCCTTAGGGGAGGAAGGGTGGACGAGCAGTACTTC; CDR3 protein: CASSLRGGRVDEQYF
clone size: many; V gene: TRBV20-1; D gene: -; J gene: TRBJ1-2; CDR3 DNA: TGCAGTGCTAGAGATCCAGCGCAAGGGAACTATGGCTACACCTTC; CDR3 protein: CSARDPAQGNYGYTF
clone size: many; V gene: TRBV7-9; D gene: -; J gene: TRBJ1-2; CDR3 DNA: TGTGCCAGCAGCGGAGGGGGGCAGGGGATCTATGGCTACACCTTC; CDR3 protein: CASSGGGQGIYGYTF
clone size: many; V gene: TRBV15; D gene: -; J gene: TRBJ2-3; CDR3 DNA: TGTGCCACCAGCAGAATTCCAACAAGCACAGATACGCAGTATTTT; CDR3 protein: CATSRIPTSTDTQYF
clone size: many; V gene: TRBV27; D gene: -; J gene: TRBJ2-1; CDR3 DNA: TGTGCCAGCAGTTTTGGTGGGACCGAGGGCAATGAGCAGTTCTTC; CDR3 protein: CASSFGGTEGNEQFF
clone size: many; V gene: TRBV28; D gene: -; J gene: TRBJ2-7; CDR3 DNA: TGTGCCAGCAGTCTCACAGTAGGTCTCTACGAGCAGTACTTC; CDR3 protein: CASSLTVGLYEQYF
clone size: few; V gene: TRBV28; D gene: TRBD2; J gene: TRBJ2-4; CDR3 DNA: TGTGCCAGCACACTGCGGGAGAGCAAAAACATTCAGTACTTC; CDR3 protein: CASTLRESKNIQYF
clone size: many; V gene: TRBV28; D gene: TRBD1; J gene: TRBJ1-1; CDR3 DNA: TGTGCCAGCAGAAATACAGGGGGCGGACTGAACACTGAAGCTTTCTTT; CDR3 protein: CASRNTGGGLNTEAFF
clone size: -; V gene: TRBV16; D gene: -; J gene: TRBJ1-2; CDR3 DNA: TGTGCCATTGCTGGGGGAGGAGAACCTAACTATGGCTACACCTTC; CDR3 protein: CAIAGGGEPNYGYTF
clone size: -; V gene: TRBV20-1; D gene: TRBD2; J gene: TRBJ2-3; CDR3 DNA: TGCAGTGCTATCCCCCCATGGGGAGGGGAGGCAGATACGCAGTATTTT; CDR3 protein: CSAIPPWGGEADTQYF
clone size: -; V gene: TRBV24-1; D gene: -; J gene: TRBJ2-1; CDR3 DNA: TGTGCCACCAGGGCCGGGGGGCGTGCGCTTGATGAGCAGTTCTTC; CDR3 protein: CATRAGGRALDEQFF
clone size: many; V gene: TRBV27; D gene: -; J gene: TRBJ2-3; CDR3 DNA: TGTGCCAGCAGTCCCCAAGGCAGGGAGGAGACAGATACGCAGTATTTT; CDR3 protein: CASSPQGREETDTQYF
clone size: many; V gene: TRBV27; D gene: -; J gene: TRBJ1-6; CDR3 DNA: TGTGCCAGCAGTCCCTACGAGATTCCCCGACGGGATTCACCCCTCCACTTT; CDR3 protein: CASSPYEIPRRDSPLHF
clone size: -; V gene: TRBV24-1; D gene: TRBD2; J gene: TRBJ2-5; CDR3 DNA: TGTGCCACCAGTGGACGGGAGGGCCGAGAGACCCAGTACTTC; CDR3 protein: CATSGREGRETQYF
clone size: -; V gene: TRBV12-3/TRBV12-4; D gene: -; J gene: TRBJ2-1; CDR3 DNA: TGTGCCAGCAGTTTTCAGGGTTACAATGAGCAGTTCTTC; CDR3 protein: CASSFQGYNEQFF
clone size: many; V gene: TRBV12-3/TRBV12-4; D gene: -; J gene: TRBJ2-1; CDR3 DNA: TGTGCCAGCAGTTTAATGGGGGCGACTGATGAGCAGTTCTTC; CDR3 protein: CASSLMGATDEQFF
clone size: few; V gene: TRBV14; D gene: -; J gene: TRBJ2-5; CDR3 DNA: TGTGCCAGCAGCCCTACAACCGTGGAGACCCAGTACTTC; CDR3 protein: CASSPTTVETQYF
clone size: few; V gene: TRBV6-1; D gene: -; J gene: TRBJ1-3; CDR3 DNA: TGTGCCAGCACTCACGGAGGGGATACCTCTGGAAACACCATATATTTT; CDR3 protein: CASTHGGDTSGNTIYF
clone size: many; V gene: TRBV6-6; D gene: -; J gene: TRBJ1-2; CDR3 DNA: TGTGCCAGCAGTTACTCGATACATGACTACACCTTC; CDR3 protein: CASSYSIHDYTF
clone size: many; V gene: TRBV15; D gene: -; J gene: TRBJ2-3; CDR3 DNA: TGTGCCACCAGCAGCGATAAACCACAGGGTGTCGATGCAGATACGCAGTATTTT; CDR3 protein: CATSSDKPQGVDADTQYF
clone size: many; V gene: TRBV27; D gene: -; J gene: TRBJ2-1; CDR3 DNA: TGTGCCAGCACCCCGACTAAGCGGGTACTCCTTCTGGATGAGCAGTTCTTC; CDR3 protein: CASTPTKRVLLLDEQFF
clone size: -; V gene: TRBV24-1; D gene: -; J gene: TRBJ1-2; CDR3 DNA: TGTGCCACCAGTAAGCGAGACAGGACGGATGGCTACACCTTC; CDR3 protein: CATSKRDRTDGYTF
clone size: many; V gene: TRBV7-9; D gene: TRBD2; J gene: TRBJ2-5; CDR3 DNA: TGTGCCAGCAGCCGAAGACTAGCGGGAGGGCCGAGCCTGGAGACCCAGTACTTC; CDR3 protein: CASSRRLAGGPSLETQYF